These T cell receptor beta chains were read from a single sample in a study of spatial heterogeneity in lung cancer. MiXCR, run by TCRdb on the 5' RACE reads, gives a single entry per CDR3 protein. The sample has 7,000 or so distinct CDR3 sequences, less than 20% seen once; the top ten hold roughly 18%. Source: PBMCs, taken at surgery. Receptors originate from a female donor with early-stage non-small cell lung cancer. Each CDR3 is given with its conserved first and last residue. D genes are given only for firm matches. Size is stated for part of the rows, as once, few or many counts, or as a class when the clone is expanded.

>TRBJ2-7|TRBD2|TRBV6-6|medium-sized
CASSLGLGEMMEQYF
TGTGCCAGCAGTTTGGGACTAGGTGAGATGATGGAGCAGTACTTC
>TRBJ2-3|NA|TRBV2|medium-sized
CASTDMMDVDTQYF
TGTGCCAGCACCGATATGATGGATGTCGATACGCAGTATTTT
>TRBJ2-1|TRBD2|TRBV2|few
CASSSTSGTYNEQFF
TGTGCCAGCAGCTCAACTAGCGGGACCTACAATGAGCAGTTCTTC
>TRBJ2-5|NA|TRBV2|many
CASGMQGGEETQYF
TGTGCCAGTGGGATGCAGGGGGGAGAAGAGACCCAGTACTTC
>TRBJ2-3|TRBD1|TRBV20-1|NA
CSAPGTGSLDTQYF
TGCAGTGCTCCTGGGACAGGGTCATTGGATACGCAGTATTTT
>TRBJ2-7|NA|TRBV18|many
CASSPQGNYEQYF
TGTGCCAGCTCACCACAGGGAAACTACGAGCAGTACTTC
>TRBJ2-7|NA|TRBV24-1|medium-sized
CATSDLGREQYF
TGTGCCACCAGTGATTTGGGAAGAGAGCAGTACTTC
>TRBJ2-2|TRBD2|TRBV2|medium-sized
CASIREADTGELFF
TGTGCCAGCATACGGGAGGCAGACACCGGGGAGCTGTTTTTT
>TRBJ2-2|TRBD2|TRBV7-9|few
CASSGGSAGAAGELFF
TGTGCCAGCAGCGGGGGATCAGCGGGAGCTGCCGGGGAGCTGTTTTTT
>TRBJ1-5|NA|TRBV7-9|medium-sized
CASSSVKGQPQHF
TGTGCCAGCAGCTCGGTAAAAGGTCAGCCCCAGCATTTT
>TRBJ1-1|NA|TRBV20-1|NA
CSASRGEEAFF
TGCAGTGCTAGCCGGGGGGAAGAAGCTTTCTTT
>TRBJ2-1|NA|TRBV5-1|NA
CASSLVRNEQFF
TGCGCCAGCAGCTTGGTCCGCAATGAGCAGTTCTTC
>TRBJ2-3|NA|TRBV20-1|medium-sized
CSANSRVGEETDTQYF
TGCAGTGCTAACAGCCGAGTGGGGGAAGAAACAGATACGCAGTATTTT
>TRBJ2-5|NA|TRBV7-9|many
CASSSRTGYQETQYF
TGTGCCAGCAGCTCCCGGACGGGGTACCAAGAGACCCAGTACTTC
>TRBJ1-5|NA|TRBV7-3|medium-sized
CASSYTDSNQPQHF
TGTGCCAGCAGCTATACAGATAGCAATCAGCCCCAGCATTTT
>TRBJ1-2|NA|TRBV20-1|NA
CSARDLGAYGYTF
TGCAGTGCTAGAGATCTGGGGGCCTATGGCTACACCTTC
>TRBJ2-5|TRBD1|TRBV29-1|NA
CSVGQTETQYF
TGCAGCGTGGGACAGACGGAGACCCAGTACTTC
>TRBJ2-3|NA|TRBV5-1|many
CASSLAFDFATDTQYF
TGCGCCAGCAGCTTGGCCTTCGACTTCGCCACAGATACGCAGTATTTT
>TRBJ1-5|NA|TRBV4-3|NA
CASSQAGVNQPQHF
TGCGCCAGCAGCCAGGCGGGGGTTAATCAGCCCCAGCATTTT
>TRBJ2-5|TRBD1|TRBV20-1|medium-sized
CSARPRDRDPRTQYF
TGCAGTGCTAGACCCCGGGACAGGGATCCTCGGACCCAGTACTTC
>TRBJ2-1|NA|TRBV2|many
CASNRHNEQFF
TGTGCCAGCAATCGGCACAATGAGCAGTTCTTC
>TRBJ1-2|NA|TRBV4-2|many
CASRITGYGYTF
TGTGCCAGCAGGATAACAGGATATGGCTACACCTTC
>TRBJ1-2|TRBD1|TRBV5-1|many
CASSLTGTEGGGYTF
TGCGCCAGCAGCTTGACCGGGACAGAGGGCGGAGGCTACACCTTC
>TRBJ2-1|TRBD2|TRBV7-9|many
CASSSGGLAGASYNEQFF
TGTGCCAGCAGCTCGGGAGGACTAGCGGGAGCCTCCTACAATGAGCAGTTCTTC
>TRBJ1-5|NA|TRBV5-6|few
CASSAGLHNQPQHF
TGTGCCAGCAGCGCCGGTCTTCATAATCAGCCCCAGCATTTT
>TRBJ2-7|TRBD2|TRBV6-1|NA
CASSKRLGDYPPEQYF
TGTGCCAGCTCCAAGCGGCTGGGGGACTATCCGCCCGAGCAGTACTTC
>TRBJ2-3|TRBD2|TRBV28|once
CASSPTSGGAIYTQYF
TGTGCCAGCAGTCCCACTAGCGGGGGGGCCATATATACGCAGTATTTT
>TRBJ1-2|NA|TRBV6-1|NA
CASSGLSNYGYTF
TGTGCCAGCAGTGGCCTATCTAACTATGGCTACACCTTC
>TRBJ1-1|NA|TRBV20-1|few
CSARARANTEAFF
TGCAGTGCTAGGGCGAGAGCCAACACTGAAGCTTTCTTT
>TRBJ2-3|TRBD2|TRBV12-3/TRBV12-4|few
CASSGTSGGATDTQYF
TGTGCCAGCAGCGGGACTAGCGGGGGGGCCACAGATACGCAGTATTTT
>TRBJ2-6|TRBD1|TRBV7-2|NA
CASSLVTGGQGGANVLTF
TGTGCCAGCAGCTTAGTAACAGGGGGCCAAGGTGGGGCCAACGTCCTGACTTTC
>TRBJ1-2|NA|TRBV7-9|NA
CASSLAAVGQHGYTF
TGTGCCAGCAGCTTAGCGGCCGTTGGACAGCATGGCTACACCTTC
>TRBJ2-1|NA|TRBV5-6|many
CASSFRGDFYNEQFF
TGTGCCAGCAGCTTTAGGGGCGATTTCTACAATGAGCAGTTCTTC
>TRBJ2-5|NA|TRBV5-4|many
CASSLGWKETQYF
TGTGCCAGCAGCTTGGGGTGGAAAGAGACCCAGTACTTC
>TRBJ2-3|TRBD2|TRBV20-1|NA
CSAPGLAGLGKGTDTQYF
TGCAGTGCTCCGGGACTAGCGGGGCTCGGAAAAGGCACAGATACGCAGTATTTT
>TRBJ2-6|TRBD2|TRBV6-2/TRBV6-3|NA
CASSVLAGASGANVLTF
TGTGCCAGCAGTGTTCTAGCGGGGGCCTCTGGGGCCAACGTCCTGACTTTC
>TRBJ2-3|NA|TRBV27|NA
CASSLWGGAEFTDTQYF
TGTGCCAGCAGTTTATGGGGCGGGGCGGAATTCACAGATACGCAGTATTTT
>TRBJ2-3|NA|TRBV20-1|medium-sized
CSARERGIADTQYF
TGCAGTGCTAGAGAACGGGGGATCGCAGATACGCAGTATTTT
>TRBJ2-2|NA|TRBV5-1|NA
CASSLGVSLSGELFF
TGCGCCAGCAGCTTGGGAGTAAGTCTTTCCGGGGAGCTGTTTTTT
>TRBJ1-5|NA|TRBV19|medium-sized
CASNYRAGDQPQHF
TGTGCCAGTAATTACAGGGCAGGGGATCAGCCCCAGCATTTT
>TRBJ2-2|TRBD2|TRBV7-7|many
CASSFSGRAAGELFF
TGTGCTAGCAGCTTCTCCGGGAGGGCGGCCGGGGAGCTGTTTTTT